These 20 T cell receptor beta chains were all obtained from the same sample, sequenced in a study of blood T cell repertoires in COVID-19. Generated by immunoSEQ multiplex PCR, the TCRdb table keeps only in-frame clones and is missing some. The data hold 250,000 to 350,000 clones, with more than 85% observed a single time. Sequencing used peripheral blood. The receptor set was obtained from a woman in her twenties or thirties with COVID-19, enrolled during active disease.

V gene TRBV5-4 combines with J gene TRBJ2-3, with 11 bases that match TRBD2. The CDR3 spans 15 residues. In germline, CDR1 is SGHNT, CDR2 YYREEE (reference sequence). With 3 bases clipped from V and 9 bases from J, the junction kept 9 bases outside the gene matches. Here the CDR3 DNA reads TGTGCCAGCAGCTCGACTAGCGGGACTTGGGACACGCAGTATTTT. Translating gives CASSSTSGTWDTQYF.

The CDR3 DNA reads as TGTGCCAGCAGTGAAGCAGGGGGCGGTTCACCCCTCCACTTT. It codes for CASSEAGGGSPLHF. The chain combines TRBV6-1 with TRBJ1-6; TRBD1 matches at 7 bases. Trimming at V came to 0 bases and at J to 9 bases, leaving 2 bases not matched to a gene. The germline CDR1 and CDR2 sequences are MNHNS and SASEGT. The CDR3 has 14 residues.

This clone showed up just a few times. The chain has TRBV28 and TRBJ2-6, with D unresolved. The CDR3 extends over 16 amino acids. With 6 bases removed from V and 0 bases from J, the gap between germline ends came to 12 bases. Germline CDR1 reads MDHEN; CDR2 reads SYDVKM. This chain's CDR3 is CASSPETFSGANVLTF. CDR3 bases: TGTGCCAGCAGCCCCGAGACATTCTCTGGGGCCAACGTCCTGACTTTC.

CDR3 loop: CASSQERDSDYGYTF. DNA of the CDR3: TGTGCCAGCAGCCAAGAAAGGGACAGCGACTATGGCTACACCTTC. The chain carries TRBV3-1 (or the pseudogene TRBV3-2) and TRBJ1-2; TRBD1 matches at 7 bases. Germline CDR1 LGHDT, CDR2 YNNKEL (reference sequence). V shed 0 bases, J shed 3 bases, and the junction held 4 bases outside the gene matches. The CDR3 has 15 amino acids.

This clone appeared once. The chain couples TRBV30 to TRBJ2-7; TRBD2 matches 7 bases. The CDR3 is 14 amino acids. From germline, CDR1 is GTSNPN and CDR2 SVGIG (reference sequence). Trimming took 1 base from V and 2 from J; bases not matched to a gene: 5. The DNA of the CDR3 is TGTGCCTGGAGTGACACTAGCGAGACCTACGAGCAGTACTTC. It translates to CAWSDTSETYEQYF. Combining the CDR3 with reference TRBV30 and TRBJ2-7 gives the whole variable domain SQTIHQWPATLVQPVGSPLSLECTVEGTSNPNLYWYRQAAGRGLQLLFYSVGIGQISSEVPQNLSASRPQDRQFILSSKKLLLSDSGFYLCAWSDTSETYEQYFGPGTRLTVT.

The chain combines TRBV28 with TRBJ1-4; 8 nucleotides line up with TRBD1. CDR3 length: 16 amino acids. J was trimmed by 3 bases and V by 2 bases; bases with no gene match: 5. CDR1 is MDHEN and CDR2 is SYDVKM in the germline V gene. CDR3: CASSLQGALANEKLFF. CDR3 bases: TGTGCCAGCAGTTTACAGGGGGCGTTGGCTAATGAAAAACTGTTTTTT.

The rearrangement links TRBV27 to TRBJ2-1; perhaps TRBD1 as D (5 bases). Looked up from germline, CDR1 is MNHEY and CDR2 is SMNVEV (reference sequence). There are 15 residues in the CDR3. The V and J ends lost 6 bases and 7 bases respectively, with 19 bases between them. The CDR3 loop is CASRGLQGVVNEQFF. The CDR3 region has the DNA TGTGCCAGCAGGGGTTTGCAGGGTGTCGTTAATGAGCAGTTCTTC.

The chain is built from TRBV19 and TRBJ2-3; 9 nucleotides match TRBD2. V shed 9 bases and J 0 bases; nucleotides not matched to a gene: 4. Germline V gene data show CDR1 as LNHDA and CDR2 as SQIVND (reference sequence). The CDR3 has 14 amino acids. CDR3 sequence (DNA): TGTGCCAGCAGACTAGCGGTGAGCACAGATACGCAGTATTTT. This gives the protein CASRLAVSTDTQYF. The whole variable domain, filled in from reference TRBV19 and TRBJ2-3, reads DGGITQSPKYLFRKEGQNVTLSCEQNLNHDAMYWYRQDPGQGLRLIYYSQIVNDFQKGDIAEGYSVSREKKESFPLTVTSAQKNPTAFYLCASRLAVSTDTQYFGPGTRLTVL.

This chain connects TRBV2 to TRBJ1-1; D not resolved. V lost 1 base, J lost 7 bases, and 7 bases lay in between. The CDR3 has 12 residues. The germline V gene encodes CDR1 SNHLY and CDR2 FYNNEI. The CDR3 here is CASSEGSFEAFF. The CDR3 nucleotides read TGTGCCAGCAGTGAAGGGAGTTTTGAAGCTTTCTTT.

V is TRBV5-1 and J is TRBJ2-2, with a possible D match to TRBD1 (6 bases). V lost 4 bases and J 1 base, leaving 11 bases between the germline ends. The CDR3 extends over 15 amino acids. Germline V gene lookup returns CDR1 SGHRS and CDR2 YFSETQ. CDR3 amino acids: CASSPGTKNTGELFF. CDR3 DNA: TGCGCCAGCAGCCCGGGGACAAAGAACACCGGGGAGCTGTTTTTT.

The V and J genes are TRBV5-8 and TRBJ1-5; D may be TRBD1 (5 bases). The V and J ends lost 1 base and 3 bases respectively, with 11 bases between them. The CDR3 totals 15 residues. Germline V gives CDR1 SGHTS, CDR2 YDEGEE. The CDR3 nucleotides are TGTGCCAGCAGCTTGACGGGGGAGAACAATCAGCCCCAGCATTTT. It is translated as CASSLTGENNQPQHF. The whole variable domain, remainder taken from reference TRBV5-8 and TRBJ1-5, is EAGVTQSPTHLIKTRGQQATLRCSPISGHTSVYWYQQALGLGLQFLLWYDEGEERNRGNFPPRFSGRQFPNYSSELNVNALELEDSALYLCASSLTGENNQPQHFGDGTRLSIL.

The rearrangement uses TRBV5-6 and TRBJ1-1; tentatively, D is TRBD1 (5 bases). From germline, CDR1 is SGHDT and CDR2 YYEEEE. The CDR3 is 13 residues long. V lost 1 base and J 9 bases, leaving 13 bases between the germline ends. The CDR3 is CASSLSRAIKAFF. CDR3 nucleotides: TGTGCCAGCAGCTTGAGCAGGGCGATTAAAGCTTTCTTT. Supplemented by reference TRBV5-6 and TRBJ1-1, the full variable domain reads DAGVTQSPTHLIKTRGQQVTLRCSPKSGHDTVSWYQQALGQGPQFIFQYYEEEERQRGNFPDRFSGHQFPNYSSELNVNALLLGDSALYLCASSLSRAIKAFFGQGTRLTVV.

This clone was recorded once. CDR3 amino acids: CASSLGLSGATYEQYF. In nucleotides, the CDR3 is TGCGCCAGCAGCTTGGGACTATCAGGGGCCACCTACGAGCAGTACTTC. The rearrangement links TRBV5-1 to TRBJ2-7, with a weak D call TRBD1 (6 bases). Germline V gene lookup returns CDR1 SGHRS and CDR2 YFSETQ. The V end was cut by 0 bases, the J end by 2 bases, with 15 bases between. The CDR3 covers 16 residues. Filled out from reference TRBV5-1 and TRBJ2-7, the complete variable domain reads KAGVTQTPRYLIKTRGQQVTLSCSPISGHRSVSWYQQTPGQGLQFLFEYFSETQRNKGNFPGRFSGRQFSNSRSEMNVSTLELGDSALYLCASSLGLSGATYEQYFGPGTRLTVT.

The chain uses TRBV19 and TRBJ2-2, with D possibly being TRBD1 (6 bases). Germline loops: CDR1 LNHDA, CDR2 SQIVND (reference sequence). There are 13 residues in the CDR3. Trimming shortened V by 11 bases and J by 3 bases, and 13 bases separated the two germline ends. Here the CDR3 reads CAGQDRYTGELFF. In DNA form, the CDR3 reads TGTGCCGGCCAGGACAGATACACCGGGGAGCTGTTTTTT.

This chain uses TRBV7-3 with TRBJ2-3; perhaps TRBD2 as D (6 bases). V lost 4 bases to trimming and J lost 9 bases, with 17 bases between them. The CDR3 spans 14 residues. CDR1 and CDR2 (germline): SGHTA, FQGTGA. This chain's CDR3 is CASSSRLGLGTQYF. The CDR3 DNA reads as TGTGCCAGCAGCTCTCGACTAGGGTTAGGGACGCAGTATTTT.

The CDR3 bases are TGTGCCAGCAGAATTCGGAGTGGAAACACCATATATTTT. Translated, it gives CASRIRSGNTIYF. V usage is TRBV6-5 and J usage is TRBJ1-3; D unclear. This CDR3 region has 13 residues. Germline CDR1 MNHEY, CDR2 SVGAGI. V lost 6 bases and J 3 bases, leaving 9 bases between the germline ends.

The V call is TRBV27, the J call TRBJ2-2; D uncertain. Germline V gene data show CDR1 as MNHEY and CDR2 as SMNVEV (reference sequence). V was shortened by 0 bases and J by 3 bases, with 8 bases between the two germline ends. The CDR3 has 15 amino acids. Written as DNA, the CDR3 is TGTGCCAGCAGTTTATCTGGCCGCTACACCGGGGAGCTGTTTTTT. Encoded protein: CASSLSGRYTGELFF.

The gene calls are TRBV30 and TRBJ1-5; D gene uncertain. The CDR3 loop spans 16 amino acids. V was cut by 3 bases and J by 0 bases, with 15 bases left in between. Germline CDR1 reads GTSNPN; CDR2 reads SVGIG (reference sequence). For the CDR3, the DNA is TGTGCCTGGAGCCGAGGCTTGGCAGTTAGCAATCAGCCCCAGCATTTT. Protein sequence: CAWSRGLAVSNQPQHF.

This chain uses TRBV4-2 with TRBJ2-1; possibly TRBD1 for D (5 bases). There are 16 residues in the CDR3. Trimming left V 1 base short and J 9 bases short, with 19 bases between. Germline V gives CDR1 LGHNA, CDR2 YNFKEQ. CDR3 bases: TGTGCCAGCAGCCAAGCTGGCGGCCAGGGCGGTCGTGAGCAGTTCTTC. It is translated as CASSQAGGQGGREQFF.

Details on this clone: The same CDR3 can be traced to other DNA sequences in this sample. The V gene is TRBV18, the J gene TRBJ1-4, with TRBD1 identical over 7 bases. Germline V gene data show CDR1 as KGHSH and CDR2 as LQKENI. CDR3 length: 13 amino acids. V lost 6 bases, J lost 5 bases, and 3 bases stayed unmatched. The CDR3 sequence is CASSPGQNEKLFF. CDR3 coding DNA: TGTGCCAGCTCCCCGGGACAGAATGAAAAACTGTTTTTT.